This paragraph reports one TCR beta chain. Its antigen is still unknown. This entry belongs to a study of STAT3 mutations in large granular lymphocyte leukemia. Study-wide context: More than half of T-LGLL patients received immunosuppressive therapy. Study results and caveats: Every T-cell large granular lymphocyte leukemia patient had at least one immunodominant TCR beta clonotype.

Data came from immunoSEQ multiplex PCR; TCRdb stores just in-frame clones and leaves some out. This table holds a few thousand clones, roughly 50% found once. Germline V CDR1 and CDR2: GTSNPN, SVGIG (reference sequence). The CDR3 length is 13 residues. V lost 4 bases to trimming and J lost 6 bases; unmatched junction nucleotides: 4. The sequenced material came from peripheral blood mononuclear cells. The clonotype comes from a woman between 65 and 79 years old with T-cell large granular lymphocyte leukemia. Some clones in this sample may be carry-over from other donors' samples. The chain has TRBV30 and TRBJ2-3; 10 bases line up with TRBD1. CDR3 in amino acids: CAWTRQGADTQYF. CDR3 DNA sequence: TGTGCCTGGACCCGACAGGGGGCGGATACGCAGTATTTT. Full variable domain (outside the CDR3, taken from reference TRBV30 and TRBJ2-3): SQTIHQWPATLVQPVGSPLSLECTVEGTSNPNLYWYRQAAGRGLQLLFYSVGIGQISSEVPQNLSASRPQDRQFILSSKKLLLSDSGFYLCAWTRQGADTQYFGPGTRLTVL.